This TCR beta chain is from a study of regulatory dendritic cells for organ transplantation. This clone occurred a few times. As yet, its antigen is unknown. This table comes from immunoSEQ multiplex PCR, and its TCRdb copy is limited to in-frame clones, with some not included. The data show some 35,000 clones, 80% to 95% seen once. Germline V gene data show CDR1 as SGHVS and CDR2 as FQNEAQ. Trimming pared 4 bases from V and 3 bases from J, leaving 7 bases between. The CDR3 extends over 13 amino acids. General study findings and limits: Of resting T cell subsets, memory CD8+ had the most alloreactive clonotypes. Alloreactive memory CD8+ T cell pools varied considerably between individuals.

Material: naive CD8+ T cells from blood. Regarding subset: CD45RA+ naive T cells. The gene calls are TRBV7-8 and TRBJ1-5; D may be TRBD1 (5 bases). This receptor was identified in a human donor in good health. Here the CDR3 reads CASSSGPNQPQHF. The DNA for the CDR3 is TGTGCCAGCAGCTCGGGGCCCAATCAGCCCCAGCATTTT.